This T cell receptor (beta chain) was captured in a study of cytomegalovirus exposure and HLA in healthy donors. The CDR3 is 12 amino acids. V lost 5 bases to trimming and J lost 1 base, with 3 bases between them. Germline CDR1 is MDHEN and CDR2 is SYDVKM. TCRdb's table, derived via immunoSEQ multiplex PCR, lists solely in-frame clones and lacks some. The data contain 71,000 or so clones, approximately 95% of them seen just once; the ten biggest clones take up roughly 3.4%. Regarding the study as a whole: There were 150 to 200 TCR beta chains listed as cytomegalovirus-associated. The study found most TCR sequences rare, yet found some public TCRs in many donors.

A word on this clone: Its antigen is currently unknown.

The receptor was derived from a young woman in good health and CMV-seropositive. Sequenced material: PBMCs. The rearrangement links TRBV28 to TRBJ1-3; the D is unclear. CDR3 DNA: TGTGCCAGCAGTCAGTCTGGAAACACCATATATTTT. It is translated as CASSQSGNTIYF.